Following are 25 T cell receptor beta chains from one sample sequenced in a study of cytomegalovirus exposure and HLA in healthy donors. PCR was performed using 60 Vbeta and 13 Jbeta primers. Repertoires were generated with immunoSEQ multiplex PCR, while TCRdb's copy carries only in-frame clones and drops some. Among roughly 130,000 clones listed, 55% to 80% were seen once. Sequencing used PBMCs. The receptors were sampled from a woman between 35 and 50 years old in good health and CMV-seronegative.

CDR3 coding DNA: TGTGCCAGCAGCGTAGGTGTTAGGCTAGAAGGTGAGCAGTTCTTC. Amino acid sequence: CASSVGVRLEGEQFF. The chain carries TRBV9 and TRBJ2-1, with unresolved D. The CDR3 covers 15 residues. The V gene lost 0 bases and the J gene lost 9 bases, with 16 bases spanning the gap. Germline values: CDR1 SGDLS, CDR2 YYNGEE.

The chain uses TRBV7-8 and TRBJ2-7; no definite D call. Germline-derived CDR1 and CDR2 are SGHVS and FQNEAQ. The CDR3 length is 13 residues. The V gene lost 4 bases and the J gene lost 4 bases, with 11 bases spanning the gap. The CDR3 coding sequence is TGTGCCAGCAGCTCCACGTGGGCATACGAGCAGTACGTC. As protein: CASSSTWAYEQYV.

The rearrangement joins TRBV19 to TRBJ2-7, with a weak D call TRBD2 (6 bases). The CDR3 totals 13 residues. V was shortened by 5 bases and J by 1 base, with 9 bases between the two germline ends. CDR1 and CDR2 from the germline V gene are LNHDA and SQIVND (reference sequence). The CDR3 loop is CASSETSSYEQYF. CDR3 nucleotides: TGTGCCAGTAGTGAGACTAGTTCCTACGAGCAGTACTTC.

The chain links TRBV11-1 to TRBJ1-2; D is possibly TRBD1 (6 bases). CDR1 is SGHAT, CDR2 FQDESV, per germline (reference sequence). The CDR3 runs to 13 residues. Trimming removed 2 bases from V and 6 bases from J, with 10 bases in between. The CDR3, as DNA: TGTGCCAGCAGCTTAACGACAGGAGATGGCTACACCTTC. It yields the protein CASSLTTGDGYTF.

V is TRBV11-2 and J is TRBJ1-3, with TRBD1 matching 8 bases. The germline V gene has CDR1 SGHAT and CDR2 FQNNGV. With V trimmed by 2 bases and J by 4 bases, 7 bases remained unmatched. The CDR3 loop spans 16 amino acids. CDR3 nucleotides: TGTGCCAGCAGCTTATCCGCTTGGACAGGGGGAAACACCATATATTTT. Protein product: CASSLSAWTGGNTIYF.

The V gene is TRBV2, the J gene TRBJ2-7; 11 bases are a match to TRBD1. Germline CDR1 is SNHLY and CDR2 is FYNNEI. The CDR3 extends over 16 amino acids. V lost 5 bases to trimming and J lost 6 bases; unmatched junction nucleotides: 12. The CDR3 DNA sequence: TGTGCCAGCAGTCAGGATCCGGGACAGGGGGATCGCGAGCAGTACTTC. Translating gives CASSQDPGQGDREQYF.

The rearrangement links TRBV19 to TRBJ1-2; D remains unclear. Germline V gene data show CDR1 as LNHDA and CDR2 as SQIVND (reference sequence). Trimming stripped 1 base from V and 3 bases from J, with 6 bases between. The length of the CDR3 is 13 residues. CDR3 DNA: TGTGCCAGTAGTATAGCAGTATACTATGGCTACACCTTC. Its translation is CASSIAVYYGYTF.

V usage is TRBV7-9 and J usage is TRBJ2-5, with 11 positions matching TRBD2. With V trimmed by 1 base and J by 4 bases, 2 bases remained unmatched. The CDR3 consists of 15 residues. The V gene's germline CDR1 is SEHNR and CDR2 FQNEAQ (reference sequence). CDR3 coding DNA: TGTGCCAGCAGCTTAGTAGCGGGGGGGTCAGAGACCCAGTACTTC. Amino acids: CASSLVAGGSETQYF.

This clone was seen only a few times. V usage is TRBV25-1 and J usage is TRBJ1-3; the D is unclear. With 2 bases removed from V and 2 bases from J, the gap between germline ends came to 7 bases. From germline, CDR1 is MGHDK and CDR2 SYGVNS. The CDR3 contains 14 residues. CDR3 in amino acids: CASSERRAGNTIYF. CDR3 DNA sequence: TGTGCCAGCAGTGAAAGGAGGGCTGGAAACACCATATATTTT.

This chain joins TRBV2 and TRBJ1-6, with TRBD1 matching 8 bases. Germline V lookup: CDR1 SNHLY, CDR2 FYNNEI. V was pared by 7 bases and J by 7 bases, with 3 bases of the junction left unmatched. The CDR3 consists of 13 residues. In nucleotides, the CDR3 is TGTGCCAGCATGGGACAGGTGAATTCACCCCTCCACTTT. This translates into CASMGQVNSPLHF. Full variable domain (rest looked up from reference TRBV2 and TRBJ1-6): EPEVTQTPSHQVTQMGQEVILRCVPISNHLYFYWYRQILGQKVEFLVSFYNNEISEKSEIFDDQFSVERPDGSNFTLKIRSTKLEDSAMYFCASMGQVNSPLHFGNGTRLTVT.

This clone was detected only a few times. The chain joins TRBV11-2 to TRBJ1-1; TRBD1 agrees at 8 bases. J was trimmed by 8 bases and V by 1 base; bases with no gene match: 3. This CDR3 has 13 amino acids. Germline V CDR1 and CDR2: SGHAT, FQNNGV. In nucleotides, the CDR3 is TGTGCCAGCAGCTTAGCAGGGGGCAAAGAAGCTTTCTTT. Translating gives CASSLAGGKEAFF. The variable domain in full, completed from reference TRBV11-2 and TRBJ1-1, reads EAGVAQSPRYKIIEKRQSVAFWCNPISGHATLYWYQQILGQGPKLLIQFQNNGVVDDSQLPKDRFSAERLKGVDSTLKIQPAKLEDSAVYLCASSLAGGKEAFFGQGTRLTVV.

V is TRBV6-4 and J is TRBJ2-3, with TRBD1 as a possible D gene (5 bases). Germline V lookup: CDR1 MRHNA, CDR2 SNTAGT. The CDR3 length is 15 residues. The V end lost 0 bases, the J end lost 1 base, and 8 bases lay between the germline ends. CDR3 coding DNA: TGTGCCAGCAGTGACTCGGGGCAGGGCACAGATACGCAGTATTTT. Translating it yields CASSDSGQGTDTQYF.

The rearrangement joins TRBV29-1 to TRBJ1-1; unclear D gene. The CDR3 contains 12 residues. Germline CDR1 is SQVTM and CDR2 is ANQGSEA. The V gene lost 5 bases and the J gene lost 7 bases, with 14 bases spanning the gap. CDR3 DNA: TGCAGCGTTTATCTGGGCGAAATTGAAGCTTTCTTT. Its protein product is CSVYLGEIEAFF.

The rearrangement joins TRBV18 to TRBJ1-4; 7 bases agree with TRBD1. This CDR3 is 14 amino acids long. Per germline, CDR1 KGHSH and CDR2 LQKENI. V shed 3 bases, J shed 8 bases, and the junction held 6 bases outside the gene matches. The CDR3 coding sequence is TGTGCCAGCTCACCGACAGGGAATCGAGAAAAACTGTTTTTT. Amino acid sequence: CASSPTGNREKLFF.

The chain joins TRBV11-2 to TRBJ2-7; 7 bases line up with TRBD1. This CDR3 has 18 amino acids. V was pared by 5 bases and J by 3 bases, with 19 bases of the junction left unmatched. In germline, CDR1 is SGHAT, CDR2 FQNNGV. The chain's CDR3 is CASSPVRRRQGFFYEQYF. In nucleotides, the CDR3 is TGTGCCAGCAGCCCAGTCCGGCGACGACAGGGATTTTTCTACGAGCAGTACTTC.

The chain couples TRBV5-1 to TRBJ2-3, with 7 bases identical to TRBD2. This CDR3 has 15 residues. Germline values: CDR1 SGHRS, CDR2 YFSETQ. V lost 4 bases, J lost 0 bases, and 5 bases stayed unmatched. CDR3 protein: CASSASGASTDTQYF. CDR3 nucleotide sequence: TGCGCCAGCAGCGCTAGCGGAGCTAGCACAGATACGCAGTATTTT. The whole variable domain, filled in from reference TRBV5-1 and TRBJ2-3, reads KAGVTQTPRYLIKTRGQQVTLSCSPISGHRSVSWYQQTPGQGLQFLFEYFSETQRNKGNFPGRFSGRQFSNSRSEMNVSTLELGDSALYLCASSASGASTDTQYFGPGTRLTVL.

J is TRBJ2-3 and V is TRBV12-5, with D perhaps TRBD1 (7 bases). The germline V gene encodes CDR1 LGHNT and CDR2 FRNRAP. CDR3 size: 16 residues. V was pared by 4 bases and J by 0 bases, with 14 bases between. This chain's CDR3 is CASGSLRGDSTDTQYF. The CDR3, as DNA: TGTGCTAGTGGTTCTCTCAGGGGGGATAGCACAGATACGCAGTATTTT.

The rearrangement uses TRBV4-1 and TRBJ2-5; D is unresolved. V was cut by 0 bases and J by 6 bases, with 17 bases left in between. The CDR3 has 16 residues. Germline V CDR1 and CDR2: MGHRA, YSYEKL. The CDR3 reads CASSQEFRQYTKTQYF. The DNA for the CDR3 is TGCGCCAGCAGCCAAGAGTTTAGGCAGTATACTAAGACCCAGTACTTC.

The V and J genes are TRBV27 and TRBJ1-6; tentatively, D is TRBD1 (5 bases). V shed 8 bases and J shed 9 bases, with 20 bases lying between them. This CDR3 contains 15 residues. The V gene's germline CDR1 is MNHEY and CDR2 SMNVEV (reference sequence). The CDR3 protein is CASSPRGRDSSPLHF. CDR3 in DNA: TGTGCCAGCTCACCCCGTGGGCGGGACTCTTCACCCCTCCACTTT.

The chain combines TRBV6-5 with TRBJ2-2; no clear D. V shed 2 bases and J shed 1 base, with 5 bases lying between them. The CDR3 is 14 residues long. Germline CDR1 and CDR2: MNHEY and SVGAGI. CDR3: CASSYHRNTGELFF. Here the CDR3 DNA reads TGTGCCAGCAGTTACCACAGGAACACCGGGGAGCTGTTTTTT.

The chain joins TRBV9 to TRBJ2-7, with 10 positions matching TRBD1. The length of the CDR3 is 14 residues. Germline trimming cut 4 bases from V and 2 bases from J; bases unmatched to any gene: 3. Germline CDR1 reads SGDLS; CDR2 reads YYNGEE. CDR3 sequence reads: CASSYGQGAYEQYF. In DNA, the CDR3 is TGTGCCAGCAGCTATGGACAGGGGGCCTACGAGCAGTACTTC.

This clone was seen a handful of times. The CDR3 is CASGGGYSNQPQHF. The CDR3 DNA sequence: TGCGCCAGTGGCGGAGGCTATAGCAATCAGCCCCAGCATTTT. This sequence joins TRBV5-1 and TRBJ1-5; D uncertain. Germline values: CDR1 SGHRS, CDR2 YFSETQ. The CDR3 loop spans 14 amino acids. The germline V and J ends were trimmed by 8 bases and 0 bases, with 12 bases remaining between them. Combining the CDR3 with reference TRBV5-1 and TRBJ1-5 gives the whole variable domain KAGVTQTPRYLIKTRGQQVTLSCSPISGHRSVSWYQQTPGQGLQFLFEYFSETQRNKGNFPGRFSGRQFSNSRSEMNVSTLELGDSALYLCASGGGYSNQPQHFGDGTRLSIL.

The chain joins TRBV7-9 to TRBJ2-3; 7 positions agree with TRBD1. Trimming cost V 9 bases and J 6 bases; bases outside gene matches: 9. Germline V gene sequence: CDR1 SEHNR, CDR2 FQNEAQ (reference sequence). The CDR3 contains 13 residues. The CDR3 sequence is CASTFEGADTQYF. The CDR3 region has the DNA TGTGCCAGTACCTTCGAGGGGGCGGATACGCAGTATTTT. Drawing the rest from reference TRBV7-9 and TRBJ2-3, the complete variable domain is DTGVSQNPRHKITKRGQNVTFRCDPISEHNRLYWYRQTLGQGPEFLTYFQNEAQLEKSRLLSDRFSAERPKGSFSTLEIQRTEQGDSAMYLCASTFEGADTQYFGPGTRLTVL.

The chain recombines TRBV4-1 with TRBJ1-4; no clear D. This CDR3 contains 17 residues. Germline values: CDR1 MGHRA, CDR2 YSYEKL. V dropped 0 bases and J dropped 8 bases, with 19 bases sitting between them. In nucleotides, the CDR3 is TGCGCCAGCAGCCAAGAATGGACGGCACCGGAGGAGGAAAAACTGTTTTTT. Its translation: CASSQEWTAPEEEKLFF.

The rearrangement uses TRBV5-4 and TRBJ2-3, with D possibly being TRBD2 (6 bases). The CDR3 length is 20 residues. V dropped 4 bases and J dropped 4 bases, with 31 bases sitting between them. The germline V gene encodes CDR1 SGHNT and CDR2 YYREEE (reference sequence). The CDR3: CASSGGATSKIHPRADTQYF. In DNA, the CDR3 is TGTGCCAGCAGCGGAGGTGCGACTAGTAAAATTCACCCACGGGCAGATACGCAGTATTTT.